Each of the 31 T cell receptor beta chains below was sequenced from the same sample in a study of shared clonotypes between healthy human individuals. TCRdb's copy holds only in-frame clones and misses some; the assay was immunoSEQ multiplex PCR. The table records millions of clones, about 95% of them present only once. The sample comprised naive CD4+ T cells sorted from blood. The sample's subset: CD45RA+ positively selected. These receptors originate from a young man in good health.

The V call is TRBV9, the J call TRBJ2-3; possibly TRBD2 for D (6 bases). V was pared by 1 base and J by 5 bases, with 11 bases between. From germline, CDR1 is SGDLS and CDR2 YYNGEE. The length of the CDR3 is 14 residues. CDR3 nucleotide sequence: TGTGCCAGCAGCGTACTCCAGGGAGGAGATACGCAGTATTTT. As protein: CASSVLQGGDTQYF.

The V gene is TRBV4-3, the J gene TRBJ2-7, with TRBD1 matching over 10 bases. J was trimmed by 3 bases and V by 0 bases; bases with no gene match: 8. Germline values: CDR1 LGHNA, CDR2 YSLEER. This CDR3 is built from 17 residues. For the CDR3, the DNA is TGCGCCAGCAGCCAAGAGACTTATTGGGACAGGGGCTACGAGCAGTACTTC. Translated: CASSQETYWDRGYEQYF.

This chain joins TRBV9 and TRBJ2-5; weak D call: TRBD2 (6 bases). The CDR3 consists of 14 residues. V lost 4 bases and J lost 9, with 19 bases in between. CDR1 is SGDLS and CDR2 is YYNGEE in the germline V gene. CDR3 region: CASSPLVRDSPQYF. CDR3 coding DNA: TGTGCCAGCAGCCCCCTAGTCCGGGACTCTCCCCAGTACTTC. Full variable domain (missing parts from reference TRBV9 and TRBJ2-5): DSGVTQTPKHLITATGQRVTLRCSPRSGDLSVYWYQQSLDQGLQFLIQYYNGEERAKGNILERFSAQQFPDLHSELNLSSLELGDSALYFCASSPLVRDSPQYFGPGTRLLVL.

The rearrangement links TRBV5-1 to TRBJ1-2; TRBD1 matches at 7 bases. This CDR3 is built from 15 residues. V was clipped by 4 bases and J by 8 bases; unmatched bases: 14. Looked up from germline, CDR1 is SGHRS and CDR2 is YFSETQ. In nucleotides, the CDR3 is TGCGCCAGCAGCCAAGAGGGACAGAACCCGAGGGGCTACACCTTC. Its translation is CASSQEGQNPRGYTF.

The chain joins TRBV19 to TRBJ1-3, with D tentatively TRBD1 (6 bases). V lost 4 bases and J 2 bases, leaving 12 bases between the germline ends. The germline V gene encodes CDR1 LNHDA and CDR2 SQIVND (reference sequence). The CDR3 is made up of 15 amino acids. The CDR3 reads CASSSEPGAGNTIYF. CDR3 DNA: TGTGCCAGTAGTAGTGAGCCAGGGGCTGGAAACACCATATATTTT.

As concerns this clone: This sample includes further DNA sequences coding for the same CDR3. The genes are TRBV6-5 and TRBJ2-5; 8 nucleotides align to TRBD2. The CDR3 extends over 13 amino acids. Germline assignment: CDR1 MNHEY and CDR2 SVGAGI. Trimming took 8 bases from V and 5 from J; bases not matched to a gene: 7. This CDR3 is CASGRGGLETQYF. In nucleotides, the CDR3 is TGTGCCAGCGGTCGGGGGGGGCTGGAGACCCAGTACTTC.

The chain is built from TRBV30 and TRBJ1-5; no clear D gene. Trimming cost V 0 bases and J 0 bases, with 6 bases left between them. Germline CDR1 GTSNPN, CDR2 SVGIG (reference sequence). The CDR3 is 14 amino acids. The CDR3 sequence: CAWSVQNSNQPQHF. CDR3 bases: TGTGCCTGGAGTGTACAGAATAGCAATCAGCCCCAGCATTTT.

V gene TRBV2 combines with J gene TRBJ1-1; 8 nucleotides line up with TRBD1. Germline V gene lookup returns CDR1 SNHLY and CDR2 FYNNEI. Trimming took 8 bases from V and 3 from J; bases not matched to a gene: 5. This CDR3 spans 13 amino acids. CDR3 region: CASGQGGDTEAFF. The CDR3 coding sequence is TGTGCCAGCGGACAGGGAGGCGACACTGAAGCTTTCTTT. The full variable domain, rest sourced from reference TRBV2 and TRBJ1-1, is EPEVTQTPSHQVTQMGQEVILRCVPISNHLYFYWYRQILGQKVEFLVSFYNNEISEKSEIFDDQFSVERPDGSNFTLKIRSTKLEDSAMYFCASGQGGDTEAFFGQGTRLTVV.

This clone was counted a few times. The CDR3 DNA reads as TGCGCCAGCAGCCAAGCCAGGGCAGCTGGAAACACCATATATTTT. It specifies CASSQARAAGNTIYF. The rearrangement links TRBV4-1 to TRBJ1-3; a weak D match, TRBD1 (5 bases). The germline V gene encodes CDR1 MGHRA and CDR2 YSYEKL. V was pared by 1 base and J by 2 bases, with 9 bases between. This CDR3 has 15 residues.

In nucleotides, the CDR3 is TGTGCCTGGAAGAAGACTAGCGGGAGGGATACGCAGTATTTT. Protein sequence: CAWKKTSGRDTQYF. The chain is built from TRBV30 and TRBJ2-3, with 13 bases aligning to TRBD2. The CDR3 length is 14 residues. The V and J ends lost 4 bases and 6 bases, in that order; junction bases with no gene match: 4. Germline loops: CDR1 GTSNPN, CDR2 SVGIG (reference sequence).

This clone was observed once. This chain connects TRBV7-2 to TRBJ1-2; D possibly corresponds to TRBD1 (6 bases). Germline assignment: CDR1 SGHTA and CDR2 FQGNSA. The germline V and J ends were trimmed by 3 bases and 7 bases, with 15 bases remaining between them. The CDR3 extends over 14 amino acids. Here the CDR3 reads CASSFAGVEGGYTF. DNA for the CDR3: TGTGCCAGCAGCTTCGCAGGGGTGGAAGGTGGCTACACCTTC.

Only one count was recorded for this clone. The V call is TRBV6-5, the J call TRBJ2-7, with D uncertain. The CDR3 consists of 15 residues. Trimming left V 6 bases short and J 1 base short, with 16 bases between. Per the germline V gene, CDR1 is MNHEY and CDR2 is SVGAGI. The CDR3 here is CASRLSYFDSYEQYF. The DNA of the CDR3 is TGTGCCAGCAGGCTCTCATACTTCGATTCCTACGAGCAGTACTTC.

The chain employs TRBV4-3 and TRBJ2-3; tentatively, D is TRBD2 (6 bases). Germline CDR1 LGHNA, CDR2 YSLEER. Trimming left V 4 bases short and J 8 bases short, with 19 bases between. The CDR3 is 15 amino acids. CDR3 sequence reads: CASSRNRGIGGTQYF. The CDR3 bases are TGCGCCAGCAGCCGGAACCGGGGGATTGGGGGTACGCAGTATTTT.

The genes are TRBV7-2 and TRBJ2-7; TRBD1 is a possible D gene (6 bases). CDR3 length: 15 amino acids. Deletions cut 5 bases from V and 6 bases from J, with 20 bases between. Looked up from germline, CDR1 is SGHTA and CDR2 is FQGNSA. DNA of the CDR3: TGTGCCAGCAGCCAGAGTCGGGACATACGGCGCGAGCAGTACTTC. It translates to CASSQSRDIRREQYF. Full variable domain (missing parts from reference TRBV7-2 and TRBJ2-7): GAGVSQSPSNKVTEKGKDVELRCDPISGHTALYWYRQSLGQGLEFLIYFQGNSAPDKSGLPSDRFSAERTGGSVSTLTIQRTQQEDSAVYLCASSQSRDIRREQYFGPGTRLTVT.

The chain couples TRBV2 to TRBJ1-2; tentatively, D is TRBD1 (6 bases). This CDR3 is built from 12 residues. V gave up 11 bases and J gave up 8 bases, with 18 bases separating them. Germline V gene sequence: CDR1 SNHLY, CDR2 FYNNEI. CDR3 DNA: TGTGCCTGCGGGGGCAGGGGTTACGGCTACACCTTC. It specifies CACGGRGYGYTF.

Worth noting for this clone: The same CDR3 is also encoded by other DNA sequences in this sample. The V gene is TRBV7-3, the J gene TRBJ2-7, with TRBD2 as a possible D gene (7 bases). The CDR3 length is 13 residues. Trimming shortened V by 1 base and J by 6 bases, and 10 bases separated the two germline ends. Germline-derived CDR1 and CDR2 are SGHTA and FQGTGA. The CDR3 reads CASSLKGGTEQYF. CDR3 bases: TGTGCCAGCAGCTTAAAGGGGGGGACCGAGCAGTACTTC.

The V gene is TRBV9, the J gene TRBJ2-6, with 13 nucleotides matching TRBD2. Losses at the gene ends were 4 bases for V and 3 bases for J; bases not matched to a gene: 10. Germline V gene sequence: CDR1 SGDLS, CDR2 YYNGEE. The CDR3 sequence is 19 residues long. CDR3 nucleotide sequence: TGTGCCAGCAGCCCCCGGACTAGCGGGAGTGGAAGTGGGGCCAACGTCCTGACTTTC. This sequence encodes CASSPRTSGSGSGANVLTF.

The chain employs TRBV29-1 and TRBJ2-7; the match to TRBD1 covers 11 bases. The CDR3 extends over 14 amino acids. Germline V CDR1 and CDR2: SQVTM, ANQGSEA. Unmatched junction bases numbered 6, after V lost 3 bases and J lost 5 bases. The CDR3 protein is CSVEGTGGYHEQYF. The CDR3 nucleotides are TGCAGCGTTGAGGGGACAGGGGGGTACCACGAGCAGTACTTC.

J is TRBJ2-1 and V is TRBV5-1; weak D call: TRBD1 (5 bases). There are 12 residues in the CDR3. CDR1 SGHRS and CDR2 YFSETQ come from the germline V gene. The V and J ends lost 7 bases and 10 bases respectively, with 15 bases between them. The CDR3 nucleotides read TGCGCCAGCGGCTGGACATCAGGGGAGCAGTTCTTC. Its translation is CASGWTSGEQFF.

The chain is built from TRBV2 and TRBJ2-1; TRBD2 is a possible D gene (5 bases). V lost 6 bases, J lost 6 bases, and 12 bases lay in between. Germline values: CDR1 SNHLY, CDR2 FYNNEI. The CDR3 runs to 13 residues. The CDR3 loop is CASSPGRPNEQFF. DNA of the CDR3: TGTGCCAGCAGCCCGGGGAGACCCAATGAGCAGTTCTTC.

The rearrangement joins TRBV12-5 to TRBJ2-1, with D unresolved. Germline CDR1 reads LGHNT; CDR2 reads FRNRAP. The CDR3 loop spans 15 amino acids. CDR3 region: CVTLRDSVSYNEQFF. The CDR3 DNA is TGTGTCACCTTGCGAGATTCCGTCTCCTACAATGAGCAGTTCTTC.

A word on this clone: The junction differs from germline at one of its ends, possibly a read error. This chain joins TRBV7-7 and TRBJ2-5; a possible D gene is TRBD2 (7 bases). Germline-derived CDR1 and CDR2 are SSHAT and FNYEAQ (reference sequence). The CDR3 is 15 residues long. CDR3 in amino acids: CASSRNPGGAETQYF. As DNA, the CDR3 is TGTGCTAGCAGCCGAAACCCGGGGGGCGCAGAGACCCAGTACTTC.

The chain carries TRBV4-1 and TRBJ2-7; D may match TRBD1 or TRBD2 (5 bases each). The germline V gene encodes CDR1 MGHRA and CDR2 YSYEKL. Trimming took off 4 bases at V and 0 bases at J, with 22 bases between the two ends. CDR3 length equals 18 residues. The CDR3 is CASSPASTFWDGSYEQYF. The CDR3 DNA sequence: TGCGCCAGCAGCCCTGCTTCGACGTTTTGGGACGGCTCCTACGAGCAGTACTTC.

The CDR3 DNA reads TGTGCCAGCAGCGAACAGGGGGCCGATAATTCACCCCTCCACTTT. It encodes CASSEQGADNSPLHF. The chain carries TRBV9 and TRBJ1-6, with TRBD1 matching 9 bases. The CDR3 has 15 amino acids. The V and J ends lost 3 bases and 5 bases, in that order; junction bases with no gene match: 3. The V gene's germline CDR1 is SGDLS and CDR2 YYNGEE.

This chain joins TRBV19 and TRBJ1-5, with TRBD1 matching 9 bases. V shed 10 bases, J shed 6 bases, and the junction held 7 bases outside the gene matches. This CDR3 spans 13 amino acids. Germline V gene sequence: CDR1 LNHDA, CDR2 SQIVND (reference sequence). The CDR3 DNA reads TGTGCCATCGGTACAGGGGGCGGTCAGCCCCAGCATTTT. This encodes CAIGTGGGQPQHF.

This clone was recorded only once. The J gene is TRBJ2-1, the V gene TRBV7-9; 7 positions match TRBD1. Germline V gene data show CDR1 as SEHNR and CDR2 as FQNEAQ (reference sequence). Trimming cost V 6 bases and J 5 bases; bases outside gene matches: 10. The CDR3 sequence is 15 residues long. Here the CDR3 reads CASRSSGGPHNEQFF. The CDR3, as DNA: TGTGCCAGCAGATCCTCAGGGGGACCACACAATGAGCAGTTCTTC.

The CDR3 region has the DNA TGTGCCAGCAGCTTCAACCCTGGTTCACCCCTCCACTTT. This encodes CASSFNPGSPLHF. The chain carries TRBV7-3 and TRBJ1-6; D call uncertain. Germline CDR1 and CDR2: SGHTA and FQGTGA. Trimming removed 3 bases from V and 9 bases from J, with 9 bases in between. The CDR3 loop spans 13 amino acids.

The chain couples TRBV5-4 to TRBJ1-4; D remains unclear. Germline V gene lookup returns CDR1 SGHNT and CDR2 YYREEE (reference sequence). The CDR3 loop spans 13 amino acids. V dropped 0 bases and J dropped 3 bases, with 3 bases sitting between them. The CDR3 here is CASSLVPNEKLFF. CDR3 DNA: TGTGCCAGCAGCTTGGTTCCTAATGAAAAACTGTTTTTT.

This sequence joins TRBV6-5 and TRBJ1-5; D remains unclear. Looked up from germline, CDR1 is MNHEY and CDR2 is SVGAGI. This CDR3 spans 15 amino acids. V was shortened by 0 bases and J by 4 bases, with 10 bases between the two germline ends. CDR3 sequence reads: CASSYSSQENQPQHF. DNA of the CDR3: TGTGCCAGCAGTTACTCGAGCCAGGAGAATCAGCCCCAGCATTTT.

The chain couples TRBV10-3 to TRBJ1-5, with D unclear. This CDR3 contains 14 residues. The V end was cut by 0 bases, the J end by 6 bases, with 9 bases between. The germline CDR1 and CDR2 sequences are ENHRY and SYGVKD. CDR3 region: CAISESTFGQPQHF. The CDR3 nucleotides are TGTGCCATCAGTGAGTCGACGTTTGGTCAGCCCCAGCATTTT.

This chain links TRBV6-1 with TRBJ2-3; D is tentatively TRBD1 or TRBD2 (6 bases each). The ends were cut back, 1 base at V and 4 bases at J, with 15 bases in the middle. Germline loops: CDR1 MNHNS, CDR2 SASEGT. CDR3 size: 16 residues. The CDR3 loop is CASSEVMVGGPDTQYF. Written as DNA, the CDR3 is TGTGCCAGCAGTGAAGTAATGGTGGGGGGCCCAGATACGCAGTATTTT.